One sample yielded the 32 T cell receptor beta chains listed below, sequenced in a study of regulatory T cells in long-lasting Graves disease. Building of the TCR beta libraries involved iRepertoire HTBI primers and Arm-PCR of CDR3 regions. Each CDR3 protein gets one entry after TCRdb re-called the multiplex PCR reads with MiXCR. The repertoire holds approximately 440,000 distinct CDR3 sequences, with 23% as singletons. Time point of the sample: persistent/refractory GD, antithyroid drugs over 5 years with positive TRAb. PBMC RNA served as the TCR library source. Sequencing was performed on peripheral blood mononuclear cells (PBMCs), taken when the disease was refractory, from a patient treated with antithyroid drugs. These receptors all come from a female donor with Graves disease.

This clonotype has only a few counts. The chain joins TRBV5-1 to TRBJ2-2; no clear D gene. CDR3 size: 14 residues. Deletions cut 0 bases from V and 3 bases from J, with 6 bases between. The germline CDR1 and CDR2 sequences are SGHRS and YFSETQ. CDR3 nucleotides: TGCGCCAGCAGCTTGGTCCAGGACACCGGGGAGCTGTTTTTT. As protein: CASSLVQDTGELFF.

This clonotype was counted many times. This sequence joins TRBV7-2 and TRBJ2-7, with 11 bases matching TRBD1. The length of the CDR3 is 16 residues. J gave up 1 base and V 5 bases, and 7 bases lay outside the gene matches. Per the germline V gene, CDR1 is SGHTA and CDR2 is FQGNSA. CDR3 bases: TGTGCCAGCAGCAGGACAGGGGGCGTGGAATCCTACGAGCAGTACTTC. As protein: CASSRTGGVESYEQYF.

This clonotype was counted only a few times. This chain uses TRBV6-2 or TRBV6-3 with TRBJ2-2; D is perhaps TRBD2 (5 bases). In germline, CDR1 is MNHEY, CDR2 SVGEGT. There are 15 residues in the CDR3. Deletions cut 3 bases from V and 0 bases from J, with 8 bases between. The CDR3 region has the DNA TGTGCCAGCAGTTATTGGACTTCGAACACCGGGGAGCTGTTTTTT. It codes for CASSYWTSNTGELFF.

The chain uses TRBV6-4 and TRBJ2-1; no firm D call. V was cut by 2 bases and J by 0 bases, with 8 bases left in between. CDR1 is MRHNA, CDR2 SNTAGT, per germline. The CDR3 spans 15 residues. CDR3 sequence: CASSDTHSSYNEQFF. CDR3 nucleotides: TGTGCCAGCAGTGACACCCATTCCTCCTACAATGAGCAGTTCTTC.

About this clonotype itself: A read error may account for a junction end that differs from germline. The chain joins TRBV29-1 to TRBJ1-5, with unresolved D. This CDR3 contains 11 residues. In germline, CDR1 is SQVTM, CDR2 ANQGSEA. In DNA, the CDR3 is TGCAGCGTGACCGACTTTACGGGCGCTTATTTT. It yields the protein CSVTDFTGAYF. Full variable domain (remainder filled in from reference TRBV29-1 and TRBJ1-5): SAVISQKPSRDICQRGTSLTIQCQVDSQVTMMFWYRQQPGQSLTLIATANQGSEATYESGFVIDKFPISRPNLTFSTLTVSNMSPEDSSIYLCSVTDFTGAYFGDGTRLSIL.

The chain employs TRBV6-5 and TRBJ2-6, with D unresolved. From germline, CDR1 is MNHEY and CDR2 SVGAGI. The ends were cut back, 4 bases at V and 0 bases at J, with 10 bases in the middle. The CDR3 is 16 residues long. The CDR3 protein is CASSSTRLSGANVLTF. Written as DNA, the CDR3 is TGTGCCAGCAGTTCCACACGGCTCTCTGGGGCCAACGTCCTGACTTTC.

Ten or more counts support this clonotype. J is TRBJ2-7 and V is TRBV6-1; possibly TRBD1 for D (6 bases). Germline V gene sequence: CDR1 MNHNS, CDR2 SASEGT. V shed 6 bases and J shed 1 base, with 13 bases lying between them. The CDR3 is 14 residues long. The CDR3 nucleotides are TGTGCCAGCAGAAAATGCAGGGGATCCTACGAGCAGTACTTC. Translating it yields CASRKCRGSYEQYF.

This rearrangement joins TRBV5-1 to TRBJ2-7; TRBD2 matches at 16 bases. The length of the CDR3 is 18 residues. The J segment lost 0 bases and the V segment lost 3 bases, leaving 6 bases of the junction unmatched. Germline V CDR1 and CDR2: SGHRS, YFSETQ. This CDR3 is CASSYFGTSGRGSYEQYF. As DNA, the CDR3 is TGCGCCAGCAGCTACTTCGGGACTAGCGGGAGGGGCTCCTACGAGCAGTACTTC.

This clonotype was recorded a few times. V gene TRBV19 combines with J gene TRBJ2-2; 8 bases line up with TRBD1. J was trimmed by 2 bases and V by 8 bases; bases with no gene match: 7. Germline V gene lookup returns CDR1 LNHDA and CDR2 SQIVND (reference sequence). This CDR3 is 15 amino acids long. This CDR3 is CASGQGIVNTGELFF. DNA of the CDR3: TGTGCCAGTGGACAGGGCATTGTCAACACCGGGGAGCTGTTTTTT.

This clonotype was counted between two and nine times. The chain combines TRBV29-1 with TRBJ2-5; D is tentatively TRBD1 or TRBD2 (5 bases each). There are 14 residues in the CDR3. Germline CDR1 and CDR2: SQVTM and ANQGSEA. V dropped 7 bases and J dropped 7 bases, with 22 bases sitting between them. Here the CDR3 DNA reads TGCAGCGGCACGACTGGGACGGGGCAGGGGACCCAGTACTTC. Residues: CSGTTGTGQGTQYF.

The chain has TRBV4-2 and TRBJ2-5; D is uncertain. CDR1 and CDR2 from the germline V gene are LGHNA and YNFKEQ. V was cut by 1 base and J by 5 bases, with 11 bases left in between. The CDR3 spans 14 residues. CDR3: CASSQGTGQETQYF. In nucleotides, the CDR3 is TGTGCCAGCAGCCAAGGAACCGGCCAGGAGACCCAGTACTTC.

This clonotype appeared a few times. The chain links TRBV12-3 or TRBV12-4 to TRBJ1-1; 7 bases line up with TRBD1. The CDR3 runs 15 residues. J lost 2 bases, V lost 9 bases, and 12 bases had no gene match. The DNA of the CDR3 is TGTGCCAGTACTTTGGACAGGCCCTCCAACACTGAAGCTTTCTTT. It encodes CASTLDRPSNTEAFF.

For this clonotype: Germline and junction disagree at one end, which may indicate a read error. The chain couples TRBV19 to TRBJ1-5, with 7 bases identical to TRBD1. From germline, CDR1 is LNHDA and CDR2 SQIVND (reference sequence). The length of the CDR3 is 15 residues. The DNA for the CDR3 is TGTGCCAGTAGTATGGTGACAGGGATAAGTCAGGCCCAGCATTTT. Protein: CASSMVTGISQAQHF. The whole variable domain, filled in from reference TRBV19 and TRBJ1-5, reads DGGITQSPKYLFRKEGQNVTLSCEQNLNHDAMYWYRQDPGQGLRLIYYSQIVNDFQKGDIAEGYSVSREKKESFPLTVTSAQKNPTAFYLCASSMVTGISQAQHFGDGTRLSIL.

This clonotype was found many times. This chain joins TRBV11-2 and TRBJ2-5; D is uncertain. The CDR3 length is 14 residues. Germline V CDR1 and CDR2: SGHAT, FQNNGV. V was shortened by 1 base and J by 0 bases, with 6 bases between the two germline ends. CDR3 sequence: CASSLVGYQETQYF. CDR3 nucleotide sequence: TGTGCCAGCAGCTTAGTGGGGTACCAAGAGACCCAGTACTTC.

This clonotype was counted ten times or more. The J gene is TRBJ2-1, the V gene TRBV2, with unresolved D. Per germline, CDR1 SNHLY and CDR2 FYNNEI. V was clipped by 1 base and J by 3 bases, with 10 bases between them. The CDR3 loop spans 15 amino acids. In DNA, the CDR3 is TGTGCCAGCAGTGAAGGCAGAATATTCTACAATGAGCAGTTCTTC. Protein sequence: CASSEGRIFYNEQFF. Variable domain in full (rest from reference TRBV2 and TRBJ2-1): EPEVTQTPSHQVTQMGQEVILRCVPISNHLYFYWYRQILGQKVEFLVSFYNNEISEKSEIFDDQFSVERPDGSNFTLKIRSTKLEDSAMYFCASSEGRIFYNEQFFGPGTRLTVL.

The CDR3, as DNA: TGTGCCTGGAACCAAGACAGGAACACCGGGGAGCTGTTTTTT. Translation gives CAWNQDRNTGELFF. The rearrangement uses TRBV30 and TRBJ2-2; D is perhaps TRBD1 (5 bases). Germline-derived CDR1 and CDR2 are GTSNPN and SVGIG (reference sequence). This CDR3 spans 14 amino acids. Trimming removed 4 bases at V and 1 base at J, with 10 bases between.

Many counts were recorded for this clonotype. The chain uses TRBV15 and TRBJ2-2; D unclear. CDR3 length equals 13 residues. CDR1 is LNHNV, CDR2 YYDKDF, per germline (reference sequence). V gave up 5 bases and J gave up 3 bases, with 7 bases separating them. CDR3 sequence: CATSPRDTGELFF. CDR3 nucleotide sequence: TGTGCCACCAGCCCTCGGGACACCGGGGAGCTGTTTTTT.

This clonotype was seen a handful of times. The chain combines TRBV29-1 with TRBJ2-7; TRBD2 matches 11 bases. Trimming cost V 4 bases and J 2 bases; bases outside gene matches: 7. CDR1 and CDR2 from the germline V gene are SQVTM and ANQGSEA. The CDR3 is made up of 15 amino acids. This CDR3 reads CSVGGTSGGPYEQYF. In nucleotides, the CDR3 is TGCAGCGTTGGAGGGACTAGCGGAGGCCCCTACGAGCAGTACTTC.

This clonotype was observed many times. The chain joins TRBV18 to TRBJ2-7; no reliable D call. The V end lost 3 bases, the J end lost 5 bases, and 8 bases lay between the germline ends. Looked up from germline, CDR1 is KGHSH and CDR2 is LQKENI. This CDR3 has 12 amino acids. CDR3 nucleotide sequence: TGTGCCAGCTCACCCGGCGTTAACGAGCAGTACTTC. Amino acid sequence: CASSPGVNEQYF. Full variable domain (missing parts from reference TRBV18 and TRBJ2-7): NAGVMQNPRHLVRRRGQEARLRCSPMKGHSHVYWYRQLPEEGLKFMVYLQKENIIDESGMPKERFSAEFPKEGPSILRIQQVVRGDSAAYFCASSPGVNEQYFGPGTRLTVT.

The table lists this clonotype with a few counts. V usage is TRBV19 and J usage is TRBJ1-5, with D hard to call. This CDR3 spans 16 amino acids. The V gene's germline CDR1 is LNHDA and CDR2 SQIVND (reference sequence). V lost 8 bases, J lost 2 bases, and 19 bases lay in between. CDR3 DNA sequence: TGTGCCAGTTGTTCGGCTGGGATGCAGGGCAATCAGCCCCAGCATTTT. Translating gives CASCSAGMQGNQPQHF.

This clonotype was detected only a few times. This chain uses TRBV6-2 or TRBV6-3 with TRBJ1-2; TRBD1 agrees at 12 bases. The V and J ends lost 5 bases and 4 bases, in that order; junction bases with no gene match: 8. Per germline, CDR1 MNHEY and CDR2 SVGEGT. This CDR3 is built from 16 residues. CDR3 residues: CASSEEGTGGGYGYTF. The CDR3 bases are TGTGCCAGCAGTGAAGAGGGGACAGGGGGCGGCTATGGCTACACCTTC.

The CDR3 DNA reads TGTGCCAGTAGTATTAGGCCCGGGGAGCTGTTTTTT. The encoded protein is CASSIRPGELFF. The chain links TRBV19 to TRBJ2-2; D is uncertain. This CDR3 is 12 amino acids long. Germline CDR1 and CDR2: LNHDA and SQIVND (reference sequence). The V gene lost 3 bases and the J gene lost 6 bases, with 5 bases spanning the gap.

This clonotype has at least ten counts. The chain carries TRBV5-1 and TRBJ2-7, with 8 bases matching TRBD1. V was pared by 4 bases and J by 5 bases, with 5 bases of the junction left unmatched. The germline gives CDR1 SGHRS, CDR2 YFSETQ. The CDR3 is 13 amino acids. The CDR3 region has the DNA TGCGCCAGCAGCCAGTGGACAGGGAACGAGCAGTACTTC. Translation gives CASSQWTGNEQYF.

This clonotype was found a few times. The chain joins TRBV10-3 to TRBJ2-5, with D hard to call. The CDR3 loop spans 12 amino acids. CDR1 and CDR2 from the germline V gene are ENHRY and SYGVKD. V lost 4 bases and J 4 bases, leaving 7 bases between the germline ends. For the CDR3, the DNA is TGTGCCATCAGTGTCGCTCGAGAGACCCAGTACTTC. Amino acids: CAISVARETQYF.

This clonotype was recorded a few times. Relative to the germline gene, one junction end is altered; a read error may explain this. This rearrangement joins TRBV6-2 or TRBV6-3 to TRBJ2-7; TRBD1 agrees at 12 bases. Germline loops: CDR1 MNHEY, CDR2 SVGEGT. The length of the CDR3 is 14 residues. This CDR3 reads CASNTGTGGAWAVF. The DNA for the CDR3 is TGTGCCAGCAATACCGGGACAGGGGGCGCCTGGGCAGTGTTC.

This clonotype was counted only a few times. In DNA form, the CDR3 reads TGTGCCAGCTCACCACCGGTCGGTTCATACGAGCAGTACTTC. Translating gives CASSPPVGSYEQYF. The V gene is TRBV18, the J gene TRBJ2-7; D is uncertain. The CDR3 spans 14 residues. The V end was cut by 0 bases, the J end by 4 bases, with 10 bases between. Germline-derived CDR1 and CDR2 are KGHSH and LQKENI.

In nucleotides, the CDR3 is TGTGCCAGCAGTGAGGGCAGGAGCTCCTACAATGAGCAGTTCTTC. As protein: CASSEGRSSYNEQFF. V and J are TRBV2 and TRBJ2-1; no clear D. Trimming cost V 3 bases and J 0 bases, with 9 bases left between them. This CDR3 spans 15 amino acids. CDR1 and CDR2 (germline): SNHLY, FYNNEI.

CDR3 sequence reads: CASSFGTGQKTEAFF. DNA for the CDR3: TGTGCCAGCAGTTTCGGGACAGGGCAGAAAACTGAAGCTTTCTTT. V gene TRBV27 combines with J gene TRBJ1-1; TRBD1 matches at 9 bases. This CDR3 spans 15 amino acids. V lost 3 bases, J lost 5 bases, and 7 bases stayed unmatched. Germline V CDR1 and CDR2: MNHEY, SMNVEV (reference sequence).

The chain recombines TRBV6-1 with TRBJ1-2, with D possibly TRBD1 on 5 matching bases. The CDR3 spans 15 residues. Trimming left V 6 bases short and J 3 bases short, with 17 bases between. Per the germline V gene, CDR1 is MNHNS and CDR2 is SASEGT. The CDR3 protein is CASSYMTGADYGYTF. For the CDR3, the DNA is TGTGCCAGCAGCTACATGACCGGGGCAGACTATGGCTACACCTTC.

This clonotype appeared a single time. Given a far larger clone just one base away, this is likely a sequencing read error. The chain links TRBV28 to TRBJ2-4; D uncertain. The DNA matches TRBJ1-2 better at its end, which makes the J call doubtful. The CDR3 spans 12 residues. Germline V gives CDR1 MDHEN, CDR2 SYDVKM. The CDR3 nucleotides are TGTGCCAGCAGCGAAGGCACCTATGGCTACACCTTC. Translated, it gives CASSEGTYGYTF.

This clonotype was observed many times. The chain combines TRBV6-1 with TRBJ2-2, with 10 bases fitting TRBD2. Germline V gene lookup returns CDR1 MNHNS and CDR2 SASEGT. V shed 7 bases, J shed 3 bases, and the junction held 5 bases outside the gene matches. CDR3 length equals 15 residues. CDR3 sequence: CASTQREGDTGELFF. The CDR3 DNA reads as TGTGCCAGCACCCAGCGGGAGGGGGACACCGGGGAGCTGTTTTTT.

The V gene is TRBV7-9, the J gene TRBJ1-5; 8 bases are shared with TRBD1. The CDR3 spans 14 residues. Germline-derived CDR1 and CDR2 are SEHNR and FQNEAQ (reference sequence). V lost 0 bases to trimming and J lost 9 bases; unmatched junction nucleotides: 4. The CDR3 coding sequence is TGTGCCAGCAGCTTAGCCCAGGGGGCAGGGCCCCAGCATTTT. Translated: CASSLAQGAGPQHF.